These 6 T cell receptor beta chains came from one sample sequenced in a study of identifying expanded T cells in peripheral blood. Produced via immunoSEQ multiplex PCR; TCRdb's table is partial and in-frame only. The sample yields roughly 61,000 clones, over 85% seen once. The sequenced sample was blood. These receptor sequences come from a person between 18 and 69 years old in good health.

V and J are TRBV7-7 and TRBJ1-4, with no clear D. The germline CDR1 and CDR2 sequences are SSHAT and FNYEAQ (reference sequence). V lost 8 bases and J 6 bases, leaving 10 bases between the germline ends. The CDR3 runs 12 residues. CDR3 DNA: TGTGCCAGCTTTTCGAGGGATGAAAAACTGTTTTTT. Translated: CASFSRDEKLFF.

The chain joins TRBV5-1 to TRBJ1-1; no clear D. Germline V gene lookup returns CDR1 SGHRS and CDR2 YFSETQ. Trimming removed 4 bases at V and 4 bases at J, with 20 bases between. The CDR3 is 16 amino acids. CDR3 loop: CASSRQGMSDVTEAFF. DNA of the CDR3: TGCGCCAGCAGCCGACAAGGGATGTCTGATGTCACTGAAGCTTTCTTT.

The genes are TRBV10-2 and TRBJ2-5; tentative D call: TRBD1 (5 bases). The DNA end favors TRBJ2-7, so the J call may be wrong. CDR3 length: 13 amino acids. Germline assignment: CDR1 WSHSY and CDR2 SAAADI. CDR3 in amino acids: CASSESTVDEQYF. Here the CDR3 DNA reads TGCGCCAGCAGTGAGTCGACAGTAGACGAGCAGTACTTC.

The CDR3 DNA reads TGTGCCAGCAGCGACAGAGGAGCTAACTATGGCTACACCTTC. It codes for CASSDRGANYGYTF. The chain has TRBV7-2 and TRBJ1-2; tentative D call: TRBD1 (5 bases). The CDR3 totals 14 residues. Germline assignment: CDR1 SGHTA and CDR2 FQGNSA. V was cut by 5 bases and J by 0 bases, with 10 bases left in between.

Of note for this clone: Other DNA sequences within the sample encode an identical CDR3. This sequence joins TRBV18 and TRBJ1-3; a possible D gene is TRBD1 (5 bases). CDR1 and CDR2 from the germline V gene are KGHSH and LQKENI. V was pared by 3 bases and J by 1 base, with 10 bases between. This CDR3 spans 15 amino acids. Written as DNA, the CDR3 is TGTGCCAGCTCACCCGGGGCCCGGTCTGGAAACACCATATATTTT. It specifies CASSPGARSGNTIYF.

The gene calls are TRBV9 and TRBJ2-2, with no clear D. This CDR3 region has 13 residues. Trimming removed 4 bases from V and 5 bases from J, with 9 bases in between. Germline V gene sequence: CDR1 SGDLS, CDR2 YYNGEE. The CDR3 protein is CASSPGKTGELFF. The DNA for the CDR3 is TGTGCCAGCAGCCCAGGCAAGACCGGGGAGCTGTTTTTT.